The next 29 T cell receptor beta chains were all read from a single sample in a study of T cell responses to AZD1222 COVID-19 vaccine. The table came from immunoSEQ multiplex PCR; TCRdb's copy has only in-frame clones and leaves some out. Among 150,000 to 250,000 clones listed, about 93% were seen once. This material consisted of peripheral blood, taken 28 days after the second AZD1222 dose. The receptors stem from an adult who received the AZD1222 COVID-19 vaccine.

V gene TRBV5-1 combines with J gene TRBJ1-1, with 7 bases matching TRBD1. J was trimmed by 4 bases and V by 5 bases; bases with no gene match: 11. Germline V gene data show CDR1 as SGHRS and CDR2 as YFSETQ. The CDR3 sequence is 15 residues long. CDR3 region: CASRRQTGRATEAFF. CDR3 nucleotides: TGCGCCAGCAGACGCCAGACAGGGAGGGCCACTGAAGCTTTCTTT.

The chain employs TRBV27 and TRBJ2-7, with D possibly matching TRBD2 (5 bases). The CDR3 spans 13 residues. CDR1 and CDR2 from the germline V gene are MNHEY and SMNVEV (reference sequence). V gave up 6 bases and J gave up 0 bases, with 9 bases separating them. DNA of the CDR3: TGTGCCAGCAGGGGTGGGAGCTCCTACGAGCAGTACTTC. Translating it yields CASRGGSSYEQYF.

This clone was seen only once. V usage is TRBV27 and J usage is TRBJ2-7, with D possibly being TRBD1 (6 bases). This CDR3 is 16 amino acids long. Germline V gene sequence: CDR1 MNHEY, CDR2 SMNVEV (reference sequence). The germline V and J ends were trimmed by 3 bases and 3 bases, with 18 bases remaining between them. DNA of the CDR3: TGTGCCAGCAGTTTGGTTGGGCAGGGGTTAGGCTACGAGCAGTACTTC. Encoded protein: CASSLVGQGLGYEQYF.

This clone was found a few times. This chain links TRBV19 with TRBJ1-4; D call uncertain. Germline CDR1 and CDR2: LNHDA and SQIVND (reference sequence). The germline V and J ends were trimmed by 3 bases and 14 bases, with 10 bases remaining between them. CDR3 length: 11 residues. The CDR3 loop reads CASSISKALFF. CDR3 nucleotides: TGTGCCAGTAGTATTAGTAAGGCGCTGTTTTTT.

V is TRBV19 and J is TRBJ2-3, with TRBD2 matching over 7 bases. The V gene end was trimmed by 8 bases and the J gene end by 0 bases; junction bases not matched to a gene: 2. CDR1 and CDR2 (germline): LNHDA, SQIVND (reference sequence). The CDR3 has 13 residues. The CDR3 reads CASGAGSTDTQYF. DNA of the CDR3: TGTGCCAGTGGAGCGGGGAGCACAGATACGCAGTATTTT.

The chain has TRBV5-6 and TRBJ1-5; 7 bases agree with TRBD1. J gave up 6 bases and V 2 bases, and 11 bases lay outside the gene matches. Looked up from germline, CDR1 is SGHDT and CDR2 is YYEEEE. CDR3 length: 16 amino acids. The CDR3 nucleotides read TGTGCCAGCAGCTTTTGGGAGACAGGGTGGGGTCAGCCCCAGCATTTT. Translating it yields CASSFWETGWGQPQHF.

This clone was found once. The chain employs TRBV27 and TRBJ2-7; D not resolved. This CDR3 is 13 amino acids long. V was trimmed by 3 bases and J by 4 bases, leaving 10 bases between them. The V gene's germline CDR1 is MNHEY and CDR2 SMNVEV (reference sequence). The CDR3 DNA reads TGTGCCAGCAGTTTGCACAGTAGGTACGAGCAGTACTTC. Translating it yields CASSLHSRYEQYF.

This clone has a handful of counts. CDR3 protein: CASSLQVEPQHF. Here the CDR3 DNA reads TGTGCCAGCAGCTTACAGGTGGAGCCCCAGCATTTT. The chain carries TRBV7-2 and TRBJ1-5, with no clear D. Trimming stripped 2 bases from V and 8 bases from J, with 7 bases between. CDR3 length: 12 amino acids. The germline V gene has CDR1 SGHTA and CDR2 FQGNSA.

This clone was observed once. The chain has TRBV25-1 and TRBJ1-4; 7 bases fit TRBD1. The germline V gene has CDR1 MGHDK and CDR2 SYGVNS. CDR3 length: 12 residues. J lost 8 bases, V lost 7 bases, and 4 bases had no gene match. CDR3 nucleotide sequence: TGTGCCAGCAAACAGGGGAGCGAAAAACTGTTTTTT. Protein sequence: CASKQGSEKLFF. The variable domain in full, completed from reference TRBV25-1 and TRBJ1-4, reads EADIYQTPRYLVIGTGKKITLECSQTMGHDKMYWYQQDPGMELHLIHYSYGVNSTEKGDLSSESTVSRIRTEHFPLTLESARPSHTSQYLCASKQGSEKLFFGSGTQLSVL.

CDR3 in amino acids: CASSLSVGGGYTF. The DNA of the CDR3 is TGTGCCAGCAGTTTGAGCGTTGGGGGTGGCTACACCTTC. V gene TRBV7-9 combines with J gene TRBJ1-2; tentative D call: TRBD1 (5 bases). The germline V and J ends were trimmed by 6 bases and 7 bases, with 15 bases remaining between them. The CDR3 length is 13 residues. Germline CDR1 is SEHNR and CDR2 is FQNEAQ (reference sequence).

This chain links TRBV7-9 with TRBJ2-3; 9 bases agree with TRBD2. V was pared by 1 base and J by 2 bases, with 7 bases of the junction left unmatched. CDR1 SEHNR and CDR2 FQNEAQ come from the germline V gene (reference sequence). The CDR3 is 17 residues long. This CDR3 is CASSLGGASGITDTQYF. The CDR3 DNA is TGTGCCAGCAGCTTAGGTGGGGCTAGCGGGATCACAGATACGCAGTATTTT.

The V call is TRBV7-7, the J call TRBJ1-1; no clear D. Germline V gene sequence: CDR1 SSHAT, CDR2 FNYEAQ (reference sequence). Trimming removed 5 bases at V and 3 bases at J, with 4 bases between. CDR3 length: 11 amino acids. The CDR3 DNA sequence: TGTGCCAGCAGCCGATACACTGAAGCTTTCTTT. This codes for CASSRYTEAFF.

This chain uses TRBV19 with TRBJ1-3; TRBD1 matches at 7 bases. This CDR3 is built from 14 residues. V was clipped by 8 bases and J by 4 bases; unmatched bases: 8. The germline V gene encodes CDR1 LNHDA and CDR2 SQIVND (reference sequence). The CDR3 coding sequence is TGTGCCAGTCGAGCAGGGGGGTCAGGAAACACCATATATTTT. Translation gives CASRAGGSGNTIYF.

The rearrangement uses TRBV5-1 and TRBJ2-1; TRBD1 aligns across 8 bases. The V segment lost 7 bases and the J segment 0 bases; nucleotides outside the gene matches: 3. Germline V lookup: CDR1 SGHRS, CDR2 YFSETQ. The CDR3 totals 14 residues. The CDR3 here is CASLQGGSYNEQFF. For the CDR3, the DNA is TGCGCCAGCTTACAGGGGGGCTCCTACAATGAGCAGTTCTTC.

This chain links TRBV4-2 with TRBJ1-1; weak D call: TRBD1 (6 bases). Deletions cut 1 base from V and 12 bases from J, with 12 bases between. The CDR3 length is 12 residues. Per the germline V gene, CDR1 is LGHNA and CDR2 is YNFKEQ. CDR3 DNA: TGTGCCAGCAGCCAAGCCAACACAGGGTCTTTCTTT. Translated: CASSQANTGSFF.

The chain has TRBV28 and TRBJ1-6; TRBD1 aligns across 7 bases. CDR3 size: 14 residues. Germline CDR1 is MDHEN and CDR2 is SYDVKM. The junction had 12 bases not matched to a gene; V was cut back by 6 bases and J by 13 bases. The CDR3 here is CASRPDRAGSPLHF. The CDR3, as DNA: TGTGCCAGCAGGCCTGACAGGGCCGGTTCGCCCCTCCACTTT. Combining the CDR3 with reference TRBV28 and TRBJ1-6 gives the whole variable domain DVKVTQSSRYLVKRTGEKVFLECVQDMDHENMFWYRQDPGLGLRLIYFSYDVKMKEKGDIPEGYSVSREKKERFSLILESASTNQTSMYLCASRPDRAGSPLHFGNGTRLTVT.

The chain employs TRBV7-8 and TRBJ2-1; 9 nucleotides line up with TRBD2. Losses at the gene ends were 1 base for V and 4 bases for J; bases not matched to a gene: 2. The CDR3 loop spans 15 amino acids. Germline V gives CDR1 SGHVS, CDR2 FQNEAQ. The CDR3 DNA reads as TGTGCCAGCAGCTTAGGTACTAGCGGGTACAATGAGCAGTTCTTC. It translates to CASSLGTSGYNEQFF.

This clone was recorded only once. V is TRBV19 and J is TRBJ1-5, with TRBD1 identical over 8 bases. The CDR3 extends over 20 amino acids. V gave up 2 bases and J gave up 6 bases; unmatched junction bases: 21. Germline CDR1 is LNHDA and CDR2 is SQIVND (reference sequence). The CDR3 sequence: CASSIMGSGGQGAPFQPQHF. The CDR3 DNA reads as TGTGCCAGTAGTATAATGGGCAGTGGTGGGCAGGGGGCCCCGTTTCAGCCCCAGCATTTT.

The V and J genes are TRBV20-1 and TRBJ2-7, with D tentatively TRBD2 (6 bases). Trimming removed 3 bases at V and 4 bases at J, with 16 bases between. The length of the CDR3 is 14 residues. Germline V CDR1 and CDR2: DFQATT, SNEGSKA (reference sequence). CDR3 in amino acids: CSASRSAGSYEQYF. DNA for the CDR3: TGCAGTGCTAGTAGGTCCGCGGGGAGTTACGAGCAGTACTTC.

This sequence joins TRBV5-4 and TRBJ2-2, with 7 bases identical to TRBD2. With 0 bases clipped from V and 1 base from J, the junction kept 3 bases outside the gene matches. The length of the CDR3 is 16 residues. Per germline, CDR1 SGHNT and CDR2 YYREEE (reference sequence). This chain's CDR3 is CASSLEGGRNTGELFF. Written as DNA, the CDR3 is TGTGCCAGCAGCTTGGAGGGCGGGAGGAACACCGGGGAGCTGTTTTTT.

This clone was found once. The rearrangement uses TRBV27 and TRBJ1-2, with D maybe TRBD1 (5 bases). CDR3 length: 13 amino acids. Trimming took 3 bases from V and 8 from J, leaving 13 bases between them. CDR1 MNHEY and CDR2 SMNVEV come from the germline V gene (reference sequence). The CDR3 region is CASSFSGLGGYTF. CDR3 DNA: TGTGCCAGCAGTTTCTCAGGGTTAGGCGGCTACACCTTC.

The CDR3 region is CVRSQAPTETEAFF. In nucleotides, the CDR3 is TGTGTCAGAAGCCAGGCCCCGACGGAAACTGAAGCTTTCTTT. V and J are TRBV7-5 and TRBJ1-1; the table's D call, TRBD1, was not checked against the DNA. TRBV7-5 is a pseudogene locus. This CDR3 is 14 amino acids long.

This chain links TRBV5-6 with TRBJ1-5, with unresolved D. Trimming took 4 bases from V and 0 from J, leaving 5 bases between them. This CDR3 has 13 amino acids. Looked up from germline, CDR1 is SGHDT and CDR2 is YYEEEE. CDR3 in DNA: TGTGCCAGCAGCGTATATAGCAATCAGCCCCAGCATTTT. Residues: CASSVYSNQPQHF.

Only one count was recorded for this clone. The chain recombines TRBV2 with TRBJ1-1; D not certain. Germline assignment: CDR1 SNHLY and CDR2 FYNNEI. The CDR3 is 15 residues long. Trimming stripped 8 bases from V and 1 base from J, with 17 bases between. The CDR3 protein is CASQSGGIGNTEAFF. Written as DNA, the CDR3 is TGTGCCAGCCAGAGCGGCGGGATTGGGAACACTGAAGCTTTCTTT.

The chain combines TRBV6-5 with TRBJ2-1; D gene unclear. This CDR3 spans 14 amino acids. In germline, CDR1 is MNHEY, CDR2 SVGAGI. Trimming cost V 0 bases and J 6 bases, with 9 bases left between them. For the CDR3, the DNA is TGTGCCAGCAGTTACTCCCCGGCCGGCAATGAGCAGTTCTTC. Amino acid sequence: CASSYSPAGNEQFF.

V gene TRBV6-1 combines with J gene TRBJ1-6, with TRBD1 as a possible D gene (6 bases). CDR3 size: 14 residues. Trimming stripped 2 bases from V and 5 bases from J, with 7 bases between. Germline V gene data show CDR1 as MNHNS and CDR2 as SASEGT. The CDR3 sequence is CASSEYRDNSPLHF. The CDR3 DNA reads TGTGCCAGCAGTGAATACAGGGATAATTCACCCCTCCACTTT.

The V and J genes are TRBV10-3 and TRBJ2-7; maybe TRBD1 (6 bases). Germline values: CDR1 ENHRY, CDR2 SYGVKD. The CDR3 consists of 15 residues. Trimming removed 0 bases from V and 0 bases from J, with 9 bases in between. The CDR3 is CAISESKTGSYEQYF. DNA of the CDR3: TGTGCCATCAGTGAGTCGAAGACAGGCTCCTACGAGCAGTACTTC.

The J gene is TRBJ2-1, the V gene TRBV3-1 (or the pseudogene TRBV3-2), with D tentatively TRBD2 (6 bases). The germline V and J ends were trimmed by 2 bases and 8 bases, with 10 bases remaining between them. Germline V gives CDR1 LGHDT, CDR2 YNNKEL (reference sequence). This CDR3 has 13 amino acids. CDR3 in amino acids: CASSQTSWYEQFF. The CDR3 nucleotides read TGTGCCAGCAGCCAAACTAGCTGGTATGAGCAGTTCTTC.

This clone turned up a few times. V is TRBV3-1 (or the pseudogene TRBV3-2) and J is TRBJ1-6; D is unclear. Germline V gives CDR1 LGHDT, CDR2 YNNKEL (reference sequence). Trimming stripped 8 bases from V and 7 bases from J, with 15 bases between. This CDR3 is 14 amino acids long. The CDR3 bases are TGTGCCAGCTCTGGGCAGGCGGACAATTCACCCCTCCACTTT. This codes for CASSGQADNSPLHF.